This T cell receptor (beta chain) originates from a study of a mutant IDH1 vaccine in newly diagnosed glioma. Time point meaning: week 5, during vaccination. Vaccine doses each comprised 300 ug of mutant IDH1 20-mer peptide, with topical imiquimod. The germline gives CDR1 LNHDA, CDR2 SQIVND (reference sequence). Trimming stripped 4 bases from V and 0 bases from J, with 9 bases between. The CDR3 contains 14 residues. Only in-frame clones appear in the TCRdb table, and some are missing; sequencing was by immunoSEQ multiplex PCR. The table lists around 51,000 clones, around four fifths of them singletons. As to this clone: Its antigen is still unknown.

This clonotype was sampled from a woman aged 40-49 years with glioma. Sequenced material: PBMCs, taken from a glioma patient whose treatment included an IDH1 peptide vaccine. J is TRBJ1-2 and V is TRBV19, with D possibly matching TRBD1 (6 bases). The CDR3 region is CASSNTGTNYGYTF. CDR3 in DNA: TGTGCCAGTAGTAATACAGGGACTAACTATGGCTACACCTTC.